The 8 T cell receptor beta chains below come from one sample, sequenced in a study of shared clonotypes between healthy human individuals. The data were produced by immunoSEQ multiplex PCR, yet TCRdb's version contains in-frame clones alone and is incomplete. The table records more than 400,000 clones, about 96% of them present only once. Sequencing was done on a sample of naive CD4+ T cells sorted from blood. The sample's subset: CD45RA+ positively selected. Source of these receptors: a woman in her 30s in good health.

The V and J genes are TRBV28 and TRBJ2-7; either TRBD1 or TRBD2 may supply D (5 bases each). V gave up 4 bases and J gave up 2 bases, with 6 bases separating them. This CDR3 is 12 amino acids long. Germline CDR1 MDHEN, CDR2 SYDVKM. CDR3 bases: TGTGCCAGCAGTTGGGGACCCTACGAGCAGTACTTC. Its protein product is CASSWGPYEQYF. The variable domain in full, completed from reference TRBV28 and TRBJ2-7, reads DVKVTQSSRYLVKRTGEKVFLECVQDMDHENMFWYRQDPGLGLRLIYFSYDVKMKEKGDIPEGYSVSREKKERFSLILESASTNQTSMYLCASSWGPYEQYFGPGTRLTVT.

This chain links TRBV11-2 with TRBJ2-7, with D perhaps matching TRBD2 (6 bases). The CDR3 is 15 residues long. In germline, CDR1 is SGHAT, CDR2 FQNNGV. The V and J ends lost 5 bases and 2 bases respectively, with 16 bases between them. The CDR3 spells CASSPMQGGTYEQYF. CDR3 in DNA: TGTGCCAGCAGCCCGATGCAAGGCGGGACCTACGAGCAGTACTTC.

The genes are TRBV30 and TRBJ1-3; D uncertain. The CDR3 is 16 residues long. Germline V CDR1 and CDR2: GTSNPN, SVGIG (reference sequence). Trimming took off 0 bases at V and 3 bases at J, with 15 bases between the two ends. In DNA, the CDR3 is TGTGCCTGGAGTGTACCCCCCTCTTTAGGTGGAAACACCATATATTTT. This translates into CAWSVPPSLGGNTIYF.

The V call is TRBV28, the J call TRBJ2-7, with 13 positions matching TRBD2. CDR1 and CDR2 (germline): MDHEN, SYDVKM. Trimming removed 3 bases from V and 3 bases from J; junction bases left unmatched: 11. This CDR3 is 18 amino acids long. The CDR3 sequence is CASSFGGSGLAGVYEQYF. The DNA for the CDR3 is TGTGCCAGCAGTTTTGGTGGTTCTGGACTAGCGGGAGTCTACGAGCAGTACTTC. The whole variable domain, filled in from reference TRBV28 and TRBJ2-7, reads DVKVTQSSRYLVKRTGEKVFLECVQDMDHENMFWYRQDPGLGLRLIYFSYDVKMKEKGDIPEGYSVSREKKERFSLILESASTNQTSMYLCASSFGGSGLAGVYEQYFGPGTRLTVT.

J is TRBJ1-1 and V is TRBV29-1; a possible D gene is TRBD1 (5 bases). Per the germline V gene, CDR1 is SQVTM and CDR2 is ANQGSEA. This CDR3 contains 15 residues. The V end was cut by 4 bases, the J end by 1 base, with 16 bases between. This CDR3 reads CSVVRPGRQNTEAFF. In nucleotides, the CDR3 is TGCAGCGTTGTTCGGCCGGGACGGCAGAACACTGAAGCTTTCTTT.

The rearrangement links TRBV6-5 to TRBJ2-7; a weak D match, TRBD1 (5 bases). The germline V and J ends were trimmed by 0 bases and 5 bases, with 8 bases remaining between them. Germline V lookup: CDR1 MNHEY, CDR2 SVGAGI. This CDR3 comprises 13 residues. Written as DNA, the CDR3 is TGTGCCAGCAGTTACTCGATCAGGGACGAGCAGTACTTC. Protein sequence: CASSYSIRDEQYF.

The J gene is TRBJ1-4, the V gene TRBV28; a possible D gene is TRBD1 (5 bases). Germline-derived CDR1 and CDR2 are MDHEN and SYDVKM. Trimming took 3 bases from V and 10 from J, leaving 9 bases between them. The CDR3 is 12 amino acids. CDR3 protein: CASSFYQGKLFF. CDR3 in DNA: TGTGCCAGCAGTTTTTACCAGGGAAAACTGTTTTTT.

This rearrangement joins TRBV6-1 to TRBJ1-5; D unresolved. V was clipped by 3 bases and J by 2 bases, with 5 bases between them. The V gene's germline CDR1 is MNHNS and CDR2 SASEGT. This CDR3 contains 13 residues. The CDR3 sequence: CASSDFGNQPQHF. Written as DNA, the CDR3 is TGTGCCAGCAGTGACTTTGGCAATCAGCCCCAGCATTTT.